This is a list of T cell receptor beta chains from one sample in a study of Ad26.COV2.S vaccination and SARS-CoV-2 variants. Method: immunoSEQ multiplex PCR; TCRdb's copy keeps in-frame clones and lacks some. The sample lists more than 300,000 clones; approximately 86% were seen once. The input for sequencing was peripheral blood, taken in a trial of Ad26.COV2.S vaccine versus placebo. These receptors were obtained from a person aged 18-65 years who received the Ad26.COV2.S COVID-19 vaccine or a placebo. The CDR3 runs from the conserved cysteine through the conserved F or W.

j_gene	v_gene	CDR3aa
TRBJ1-5	TRBV19	CASSGTGNDQPQHF
TRBJ1-4	TRBV28	CASSLIAGSGEKLFF
TRBJ2-1	TRBV15	CATSLRGGALGEQFF
TRBJ2-7	TRBV10-1	CASSAGQGDYEQYF
TRBJ2-7	TRBV6-2/TRBV6-3	CASSFRDRLSYEQYF
TRBJ2-7	TRBV10-3	CAISDRGTSGGYEQYF
TRBJ2-6	TRBV7-6	CASSPAIRFSGANVLTF
TRBJ1-2	TRBV5-3	CARSFDPLGYGYTF
TRBJ2-6	TRBV6-5	CASSYSIVSGANVLTF
TRBJ1-3	TRBV30	CAWSEWGASGNTIYF
TRBJ2-7	TRBV29-1	CSVEDGQGGYEQYF
TRBJ1-2	TRBV4-1	CASSQQTGNYGYTF
TRBJ1-3	TRBV7-2	CASSTFHRVGNTIYF
TRBJ1-5	TRBV3-1/TRBV3-2	CASSQRGADQPQHF
TRBJ2-6	TRBV7-6	CASSLVVRGSSGANVLTF
TRBJ1-6	TRBV6-5	CASSKLYNSPLHF
TRBJ1-2	TRBV6-5	CASSFYDTRDGYTF
TRBJ2-2	TRBV18	CASSLLRGVNTGELFF
TRBJ2-3	TRBV2	CASRRALPPGTDTQYF
TRBJ1-2	TRBV20-1	CSAGTGPGTF
TRBJ2-3	TRBV18	CASSPEPDTQYF
TRBJ2-1	TRBV7-8	CASSPPRKDEQFF
TRBJ2-1	TRBV5-1	CASSLTGDSYNEQFF
TRBJ1-5	TRBV27	CASSTTGSNQPQHF
TRBJ2-5	TRBV20-1	CSASPVETQYF
TRBJ1-4	TRBV6-5	CASRGTGLLEKLFF
TRBJ1-3	TRBV29-1	CSVEVTRSGNTIYF
TRBJ1-1	TRBV19	CASSFQGFDTEAFF
TRBJ1-1	TRBV30	CAWSRQGYTEAFF
TRBJ2-7	TRBV6-5	CASSHSVGTGTYEQYF
TRBJ2-7	TRBV5-8	CASSQLTGRGPPYEQYF
TRBJ1-1	TRBV6-5	CASSYNRQGNTEAFF
TRBJ1-2	TRBV19	CASSIRTSMGYTF
TRBJ2-1	TRBV7-2	CASSLANGAGEQFF
TRBJ1-5	TRBV12-2	CASRSGTPNSNQPQHF
TRBJ1-5	TRBV6-5	CASTRQGLSNQPQHF
TRBJ2-1	TRBV9	CASSPRQGSRSYNEQFF
TRBJ1-5	TRBV4-3	CASSQDLAGDWWEPQHF
TRBJ2-4	TRBV19	CATQAGRSKNIQYF
TRBJ2-2	TRBV6-2/TRBV6-3	CASSPTRTLRGNTGELFF
TRBJ1-2	TRBV18	CASSPAVEGRYGYTF
TRBJ1-5	TRBV11-2	CASSSQGGNQPQHF
TRBJ1-3	TRBV7-2	CASSPGGASGNTIYF
TRBJ2-3	TRBV4-1	CASSPGHTQYF
TRBJ2-3	TRBV6-2/TRBV6-3	CASSPLGRLAGASDTQYF
TRBJ1-6	TRBV5-1	CASSLGQGGSPLHF
TRBJ2-7	TRBV20-1	CSASGQYF
TRBJ1-6	TRBV2	CASTRGTVKNYSPLHF
TRBJ1-5	TRBV18	CASSEGGNQPQHF
TRBJ1-1	TRBV2	CASSGGTGALLLMNTEAFF
TRBJ1-4	TRBV4-3	CASSPGVWSEKLFF
TRBJ2-7	TRBV19	CASSIRGLSYEQYF
TRBJ1-2	TRBV25-1	CASSDGAGYTF
TRBJ1-2	TRBV28	CASRQDGTNYGYTF